These T cell receptor beta chains were read from a single sample in a study of PD-1 blockade in classical Hodgkin lymphoma. TCRdb keeps only in-frame clones here, not all; method: immunoSEQ multiplex PCR. The profile shows more than 90,000 clones, approximately 80% of them singletons. Sequencing used peripheral blood mononuclear cells (PBMCs), obtained before the second cycle of nivolumab. These receptors all stem from a human donor with classical Hodgkin lymphoma. CDR3s include the opening cysteine and the closing phenylalanine or tryptophan. Clone size, where shown, is once, few, many, or a class for clones that have expanded.

>TRBV2|NA|TRBJ2-7
CASKGDRAHEQYF
>TRBV2|NA|TRBJ2-3
CASSEALGDTQYF
>TRBV5-1|NA|TRBJ2-3
CASSLRGLPKDTQYF
>TRBV30|NA|TRBJ1-1
CAWSTGRVTEAFF
>TRBV6-1|NA|TRBJ1-2
CASSEEGGANYGYTF
>TRBV14|NA|TRBJ2-3
CASSQFSDTQYF
>TRBV27|few|TRBJ1-4
CASSGTVPGTRGEKLFF
>TRBV10-3|once|TRBJ1-4
CAISESMGATNEKLFF
>TRBV28|NA|TRBJ1-4
CASSLSGQAGREKLFF
>TRBV28|NA|TRBJ2-1
CASSRIVAGGDEQFF
>TRBV5-5|NA|TRBJ1-2
CASSLDPGGLYGYTF
>TRBV7-2|NA|TRBJ1-5
CASSLFPGALGQPQHF
>TRBV5-1|NA|TRBJ2-5
CASSSGPGGETQYF
>TRBV9|NA|TRBJ1-2
CASSVGPQDYGYTF
>TRBV5-4|NA|TRBJ1-2
CASSFRSELGYGYTF
>TRBV5-4|few|TRBJ1-4
CASSFSGQGLEKLFF
>TRBV2|few|TRBJ2-3
CASTAYSSTDTQYF
>TRBV9|once|TRBJ2-7
CASSVDLRTLGEQYF
>TRBV5-4|NA|TRBJ2-3
CASSFERFTDTQYF
>TRBV14|NA|TRBJ2-1
CASSRDAYNEQFF
>TRBV28|NA|TRBJ2-2
CASRLGTGELFF
>TRBV6-1|NA|TRBJ1-1
CASSVKGGTEAFF
>TRBV20-1|NA|TRBJ1-1
CSAREKAFF
>TRBV6-5|NA|TRBJ2-3
CASSYKGQFTDTQYF
>TRBV11-2|few|TRBJ1-2
CASSLDVDRDGYTF
>TRBV29-1|NA|TRBJ2-7
CSVRGLAGVDGAYEQYF
>TRBV7-9|NA|TRBJ2-3
CASSLGGAFWIDTQYF
>TRBV4-2|NA|TRBJ2-7
CASSQDPSGGGYEQYF
>TRBV15|NA|TRBJ2-2
CATKTETNTGELFF
>TRBV19|NA|TRBJ2-5
CASRGGKTQYF
>TRBV13|NA|TRBJ2-2
CASSLDIRDPGYTGELFF
>TRBV27|NA|TRBJ1-1
CASGGIRGLSTEAFF
>TRBV5-4|NA|TRBJ1-2
CASSPGLGGGDGGINGYTF